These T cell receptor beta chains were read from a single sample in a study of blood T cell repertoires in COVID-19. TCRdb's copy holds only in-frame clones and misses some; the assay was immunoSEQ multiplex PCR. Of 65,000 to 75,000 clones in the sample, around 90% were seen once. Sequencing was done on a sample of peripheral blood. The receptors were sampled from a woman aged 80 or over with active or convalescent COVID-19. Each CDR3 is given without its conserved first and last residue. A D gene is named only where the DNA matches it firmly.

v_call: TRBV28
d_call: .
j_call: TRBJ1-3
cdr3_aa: ASRRPHMTSGNTIY

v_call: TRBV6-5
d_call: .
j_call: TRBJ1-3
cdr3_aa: ASHQGGGNTIY

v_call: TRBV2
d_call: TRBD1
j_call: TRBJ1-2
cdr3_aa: ATSIGTARGDGYT

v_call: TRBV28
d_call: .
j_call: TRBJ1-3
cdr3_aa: ASSRHGNTIY

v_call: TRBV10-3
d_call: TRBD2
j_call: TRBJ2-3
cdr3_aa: ATSGGAYTDTQY

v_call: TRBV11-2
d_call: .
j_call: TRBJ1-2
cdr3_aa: ASSPAGTYGYT

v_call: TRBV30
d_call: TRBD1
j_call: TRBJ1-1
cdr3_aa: AWSPISTLGQAPNTEAF

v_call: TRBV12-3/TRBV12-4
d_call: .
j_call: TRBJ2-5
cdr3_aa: ASRVSGGETQY

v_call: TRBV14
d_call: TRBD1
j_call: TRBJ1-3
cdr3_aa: ASSLRPTGIAGNTIY

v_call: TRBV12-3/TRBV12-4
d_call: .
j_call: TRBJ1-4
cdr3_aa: ASKAVGEKLF

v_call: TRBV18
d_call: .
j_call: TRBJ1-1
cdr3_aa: ASSISGVTEAF

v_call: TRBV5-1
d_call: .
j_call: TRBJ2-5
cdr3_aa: ASSFGGLQETQY

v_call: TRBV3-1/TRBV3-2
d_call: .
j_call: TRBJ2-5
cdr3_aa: ASSQDPVAGAKETQY

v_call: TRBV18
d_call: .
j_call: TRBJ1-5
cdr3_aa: ASSQEQAPNQPQH

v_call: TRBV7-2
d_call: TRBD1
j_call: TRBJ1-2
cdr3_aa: ASSLTRDRVEYGYT

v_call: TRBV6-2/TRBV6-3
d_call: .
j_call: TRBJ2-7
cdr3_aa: ASSYTQGSVTYEQY

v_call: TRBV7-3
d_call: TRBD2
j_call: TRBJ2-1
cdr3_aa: ASSPRTSGGYSEQF

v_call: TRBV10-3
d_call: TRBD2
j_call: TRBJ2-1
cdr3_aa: AIRPGLAGGEQF

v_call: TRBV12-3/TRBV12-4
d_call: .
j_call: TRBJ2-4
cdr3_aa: ASSLGVIAVKY

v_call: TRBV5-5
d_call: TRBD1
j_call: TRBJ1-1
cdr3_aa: ASSLLPRDRGAEAF

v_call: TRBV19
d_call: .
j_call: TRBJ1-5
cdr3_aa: ATALWEDQPQH

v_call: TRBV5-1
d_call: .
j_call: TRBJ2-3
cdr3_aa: ASSKIGGASTDTQY

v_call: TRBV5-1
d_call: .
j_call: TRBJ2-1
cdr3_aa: ASSLQASSYNEQF

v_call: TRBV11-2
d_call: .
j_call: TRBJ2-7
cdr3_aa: ASSPNPGVPYEQY

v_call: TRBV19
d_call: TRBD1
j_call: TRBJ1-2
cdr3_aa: ASSMWETGPGYGYT

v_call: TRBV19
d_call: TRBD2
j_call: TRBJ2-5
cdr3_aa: ASNTPAGAQETQY

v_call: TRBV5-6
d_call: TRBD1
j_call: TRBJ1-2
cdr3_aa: ASTFEGQGFYGYT

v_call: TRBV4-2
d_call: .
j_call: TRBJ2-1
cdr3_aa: ASSLGRLGANEQF

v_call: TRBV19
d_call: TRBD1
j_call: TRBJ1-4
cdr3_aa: ASTLTTGGNEKLF

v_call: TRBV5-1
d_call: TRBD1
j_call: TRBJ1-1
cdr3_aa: ASSLVGQTMGTEAF

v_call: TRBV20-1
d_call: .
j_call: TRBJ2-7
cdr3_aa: SARGSYEQY

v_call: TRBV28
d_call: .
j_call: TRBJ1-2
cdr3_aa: ASSYLGTGYGYT

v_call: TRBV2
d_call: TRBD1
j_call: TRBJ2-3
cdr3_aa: ASSPGQYTDTQY

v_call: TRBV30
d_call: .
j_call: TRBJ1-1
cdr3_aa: AWSVKILEAF

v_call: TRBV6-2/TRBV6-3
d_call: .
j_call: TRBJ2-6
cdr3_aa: ASSSGISGANVLT

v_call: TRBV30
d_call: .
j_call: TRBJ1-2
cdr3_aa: AWSTGLAIGYT

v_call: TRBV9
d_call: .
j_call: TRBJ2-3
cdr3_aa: ASSSGTDTQY

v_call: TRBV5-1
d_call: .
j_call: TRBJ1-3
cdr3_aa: ASSPSAAGNTIY

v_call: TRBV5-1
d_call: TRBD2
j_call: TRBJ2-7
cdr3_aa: ASSSGTSERFNYEQY

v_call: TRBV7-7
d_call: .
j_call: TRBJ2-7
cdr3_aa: ASRGSLTYEQY

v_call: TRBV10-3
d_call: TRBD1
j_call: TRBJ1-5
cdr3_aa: AISGGTADQPQH

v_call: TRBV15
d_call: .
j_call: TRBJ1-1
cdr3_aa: ATSRAIWATEAF

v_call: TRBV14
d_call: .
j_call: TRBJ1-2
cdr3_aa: ASSQGQNYGYT

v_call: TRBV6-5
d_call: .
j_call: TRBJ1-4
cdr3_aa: ASRGRTEKLF

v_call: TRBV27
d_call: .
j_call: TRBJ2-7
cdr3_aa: ASSLGILGTYEQY

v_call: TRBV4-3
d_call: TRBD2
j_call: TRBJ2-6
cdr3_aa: ASSPIGISGGAVVGANVLT

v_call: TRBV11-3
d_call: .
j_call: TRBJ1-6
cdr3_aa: ASSRLRNSPLH

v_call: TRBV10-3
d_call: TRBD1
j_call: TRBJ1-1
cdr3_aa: AISESSGTGTGLNTEAF